Listed below are T cell receptor beta chains from one sample, sequenced in a study of cytomegalovirus exposure and HLA in healthy donors. The data were produced by immunoSEQ multiplex PCR, yet TCRdb's version contains in-frame clones alone and is incomplete. The sample lists about 91,000 clones, around 80% seen once, with 4% to 5.5% in the top ten. Sequences were obtained from PBMCs. The receptors originated from a male donor in good health and CMV-seropositive. The CDR3 runs from the conserved cysteine through the conserved F or W. Fields, in order: V gene, D gene, clone size, J gene, CDR3 DNA, CDR3 protein. A D gene is named only where the DNA matches it firmly. The size of a clone is reported for some rows only, either as once, few or many, or as a class for expanded clones.

>TRBV6-6|TRBD2|NA|TRBJ2-1
TGTGCCAGCATGGGGGGGTTTTCCTACAATGAGCAGTTCTTC
CASMGGFSYNEQFF
>TRBV7-3|TRBD2|few|TRBJ2-6
TGTGCCAGCAGCTTAGCGGGGGGCTCTGGGGCCAACGTCCTGACTTTC
CASSLAGGSGANVLTF
>TRBV7-6|NA|NA|TRBJ1-3
TGTGCCAGCAGCTTAGCCGCGGGGGGAAACACCATATATTTT
CASSLAAGGNTIYF
>TRBV25-1|NA|NA|TRBJ1-2
TGTGCCAGCATTTCAGAAACTAACTATGGCTACACCTTC
CASISETNYGYTF
>TRBV5-1|NA|NA|TRBJ2-3
TGCGCCAGCAGCTTGGCGACAGTAAGGCCTTCAGATACGCAGTATTTT
CASSLATVRPSDTQYF
>TRBV4-2|NA|NA|TRBJ1-2
TGTGCCAGCAGCCAAGAAGGACTGACGTGGAATGGCTACACCTTC
CASSQEGLTWNGYTF
>TRBV7-9|NA|NA|TRBJ1-6
TGTGCCAGCAGCTTAGTTCAAGGGGCAGGGCCACCCCTCCACTTT
CASSLVQGAGPPLHF
>TRBV27|NA|NA|TRBJ2-7
TGTGCCAGCGTCGGACTGACCTACGAGCAGTACTTC
CASVGLTYEQYF
>TRBV5-5|TRBD1|NA|TRBJ1-1
TGTGCCAGCAGCGAGGACAGGGTCCTTACTGAAGCTTTCTTT
CASSEDRVLTEAFF
>TRBV4-1|NA|NA|TRBJ1-2
TGCGCCAGCAGCCAAGGGTACGGGCAGGGTTATGGCTACACCTTC
CASSQGYGQGYGYTF
>TRBV30|TRBD1|NA|TRBJ1-5
TGTGCCTGGAGTGGGGGACAGGGGTACCATCAGCCCCAGCATTTT
CAWSGGQGYHQPQHF
>TRBV4-1|NA|NA|TRBJ2-3
TGCGCCAGCAGCCCTCTGGGGCGCACAGATACGCAGTATTTT
CASSPLGRTDTQYF
>TRBV14|TRBD1|NA|TRBJ1-2
TGTGCCAGCAGCCCGGACAGGAACTATGGCTACACCTTC
CASSPDRNYGYTF
>TRBV6-1|NA|NA|TRBJ2-3
TGTGCCAGCAGTGCCAGGGTTGCCGCTGACACAGATACGCAGTATTTT
CASSARVAADTDTQYF
>TRBV11-2|TRBD2|NA|TRBJ2-4
TGTGCCAGCAGCTTAGAGGCGGGAGCGGGTGACATTCAGTACTTC
CASSLEAGAGDIQYF
>TRBV5-3|TRBD2|NA|TRBJ2-1
TGTGCCGGCTCCCCGAGAGCTAGCGGGAGAAATGAGCAGTTCTTC
CAGSPRASGRNEQFF
>TRBV9|TRBD1|NA|TRBJ1-6
TGTGCCAGCAGCATAGACAGGGATCTCTCCTATAATTCACCCCTCCACTTT
CASSIDRDLSYNSPLHF
>TRBV5-1|TRBD1|NA|TRBJ1-2
TGCGCCAGCAGCTTGGAGACAGGGGGGGAAGGCTACACCTTC
CASSLETGGEGYTF
>TRBV10-1|NA|NA|TRBJ2-7
TGCGCCAGCAGCCGCGGTTATGACAGGCCCCACGAGCAGTACTTC
CASSRGYDRPHEQYF
>TRBV28|TRBD1|NA|TRBJ2-7
TGTGCCAGCAGGAGATGGGACAGGGATGCCTACGAGCAGTACTTC
CASRRWDRDAYEQYF
>TRBV30|NA|NA|TRBJ1-5
TGTGCCTGGAGTGAGGGGGGGGATCAGCCCCAGCATTTT
CAWSEGGDQPQHF
>TRBV7-7|TRBD2|NA|TRBJ2-1
TGTGCCAGCAGCCCGAGGCTAGCGGGATTGTCGAATGAGCAGTTCTTC
CASSPRLAGLSNEQFF
>TRBV27|TRBD1|NA|TRBJ2-7
TGTGCCAGCAGTTTACTAGTCCGCCGGGACAGAAGGTACGAGCAGTACTTC
CASSLLVRRDRRYEQYF
>TRBV7-9|NA|NA|TRBJ2-5
TGTGCCAGCAGCCTCCCTACGGACAGCCTCTTACAAGAGACCCAGTACTTC
CASSLPTDSLLQETQYF
>TRBV6-4|TRBD1|few|TRBJ1-6
TGTGCCAGCAGTGACGGGGACAGGGGGGTCGCCTATAATTCACCCCTCCACTTT
CASSDGDRGVAYNSPLHF
>TRBV2|TRBD1|NA|TRBJ1-2
TGTGCCAGTTCCTTCCGAGACAGGGTCAACTATGGCTACACCTTC
CASSFRDRVNYGYTF
>TRBV7-9|NA|NA|TRBJ2-1
TGTGCCAGCAGCTTTGTAAGAGGAGGAAATGAGCAGTTCTTC
CASSFVRGGNEQFF
>TRBV27|TRBD1|NA|TRBJ2-7
TGTGCCAGCAGGGACAGGATCTACGAGCAGTACTTC
CASRDRIYEQYF
>TRBV29-1|TRBD1|NA|TRBJ2-1
TGCAGCGACGGACAGGCCAGCTCCTACAATGAGCAGTTCTTC
CSDGQASSYNEQFF
>TRBV6-6|NA|NA|TRBJ2-7
TGTGCCAGCAGTTATGGCGGGGTAGATATCTACGAGCAGTACTTC
CASSYGGVDIYEQYF
>TRBV28|NA|NA|TRBJ2-7
TGTGCATCGTCGGGGGATATGTACGAGCAGTACTTC
CASSGDMYEQYF
>TRBV5-1|NA|NA|TRBJ1-1
TGCGCCAGCAGCTCAACAGGGTTGGCCATGAACACTGAAGCTTTCTTT
CASSSTGLAMNTEAFF
>TRBV2|NA|NA|TRBJ2-7
TGTGCCAGCAGGGGGGGTTGGGGGCAGTACTTC
CASRGGWGQYF
>TRBV28|NA|NA|TRBJ1-2
TGTGCCAGCACTACGACGACCAGGGGAGACTATGGCTACACCTTC
CASTTTTRGDYGYTF
>TRBV28|NA|NA|TRBJ2-5
TGTGCCAGCAGTTTCGATGGGGACATACAAGAGACCCAGTACTTC
CASSFDGDIQETQYF
>TRBV29-1|TRBD2|NA|TRBJ2-1
TGCAGCGTTGAGGGACTAGCGGGAGAATCCTACAATGAGCAGTTCTTC
CSVEGLAGESYNEQFF
>TRBV28|NA|NA|TRBJ2-1
TGTGCCAGCAGTTATGAGTTCGAAGAGCAGTTCTTC
CASSYEFEEQFF
>TRBV4-2|TRBD2|NA|TRBJ2-7
TGTGCCAGCAGCCAAGATGGGACTAGCGGGGGCCAGTACTTC
CASSQDGTSGGQYF
>TRBV9|NA|NA|TRBJ2-3
TGTGCCAGCAGTAACGGACAGACTAGCACAGATACGCAGTATTTT
CASSNGQTSTDTQYF
>TRBV5-1|TRBD2|NA|TRBJ2-3
TGCGCCAGCAGCTCCCCGGGACTAGCGGGCGCAAAGATTGGAGATACGCAGTATTTT
CASSSPGLAGAKIGDTQYF
>TRBV5-1|NA|few|TRBJ1-1
TGCGCCAGCAGCTTGGACCCAGGGGCCCTCACTGAAGCTTTCTTT
CASSLDPGALTEAFF
>TRBV11-2|TRBD1|NA|TRBJ2-2
TGTGCCAGCCACCGGACAGGGGGGAACACCGGGGAGCTGTTTTTT
CASHRTGGNTGELFF
>TRBV6-1|TRBD1|few|TRBJ1-1
TGTGCCAGCGTGAGGAACAGGGGCAACACTGAAGCTTTCTTT
CASVRNRGNTEAFF
>TRBV27|NA|NA|TRBJ2-3
TGTGCCAGCAGTCCCGGGACATTTGGCACAGATACGCAGTATTTT
CASSPGTFGTDTQYF